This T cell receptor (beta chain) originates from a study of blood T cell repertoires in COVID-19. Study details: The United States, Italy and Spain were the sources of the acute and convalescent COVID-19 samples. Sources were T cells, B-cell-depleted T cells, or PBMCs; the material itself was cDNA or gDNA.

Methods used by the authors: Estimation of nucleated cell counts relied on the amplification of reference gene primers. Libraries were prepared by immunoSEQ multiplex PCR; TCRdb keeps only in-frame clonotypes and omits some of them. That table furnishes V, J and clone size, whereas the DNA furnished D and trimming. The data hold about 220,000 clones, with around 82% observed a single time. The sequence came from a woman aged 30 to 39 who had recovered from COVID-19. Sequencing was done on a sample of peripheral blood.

CDR3 sequence (DNA): TGTGCCAGCAGCGTAGCTTTAACAGGGGCTGGAGGCTACACCTTC. It specifies CASSVALTGAGGYTF. The chain is built from TRBV9 and TRBJ1-2; 7 bases align to TRBD1. CDR3 length: 15 amino acids. Germline CDR1 SGDLS, CDR2 YYNGEE. V lost 0 bases and J lost 8; bases outside the gene matches: 10.